This T cell receptor (beta chain) is drawn from a study of blood T cell repertoires in COVID-19. Study-level information: In each case, the material was cDNA or gDNA derived from T cells, B-cell-depleted T cells, or PBMCs.

Only in-frame clones appear in the TCRdb table, and some are missing; sequencing was by immunoSEQ multiplex PCR. This sample has some 150,000 clones; more than 75% occur once, and the top ten carry under 15%. Trimming took 3 bases from V and 0 from J, leaving 8 bases between them. The CDR3 contains 14 residues. Per germline, CDR1 MNHEY and CDR2 SVGAGI. The rearrangement links TRBV6-5 to TRBJ1-1; unclear D gene. Specimen: peripheral blood. This TCR was sampled from a man aged 55-75 years with active or convalescent COVID-19. In DNA, the CDR3 is TGTGCCAGCAGTTATGGCTTTATGAACACTGAAGCTTTCTTT. Encoded protein: CASSYGFMNTEAFF.